This T cell receptor beta chain was captured in a study of spatial heterogeneity in lung cancer. There are a few counts of this clonotype. The time point here: sample taken at primary tumor resection. TCRdb reanalysed the 5' RACE reads using MiXCR and keeps one entry per CDR3 protein. The sample has 7,000 to 10,000 distinct CDR3 sequences; roughly a sixth are singletons. Germline-derived CDR1 and CDR2 are SGHTA and FQGNSA. V lost 4 bases and J 0 bases, leaving 6 bases between the germline ends. The CDR3 runs 13 residues. This chain uses TRBV7-2 with TRBJ2-5, with unresolved D. The TCR comes from a male donor with early-stage non-small cell lung cancer. The sample here was normal lung tissue next to the tumor, taken at surgery. The CDR3: CASSSSYQETQYF. The CDR3 coding sequence is TGTGCCAGCAGCTCGTCGTACCAAGAGACCCAGTACTTC.